These 28 T cell receptor beta chains came from one sample sequenced in a study of T-cell memory formation after mild COVID-19. TCRdb passed the 5' RACE reads through MiXCR, listing each CDR3 protein once. Of 200,000 to 250,000 distinct CDR3 sequences listed, 8.5% to 9.5% are singletons. Sequencing input: PBMCs or a T cell subset sorted from them (not recorded which). The receptors stem from a man aged 18 to 29 who had mild COVID-19 (a few samples of this study predate the infection). Cell type and time point are not known.

The chain couples TRBV5-5 to TRBJ1-2; the D is unclear. The CDR3 runs 14 residues. Trimming cost V 0 bases and J 8 bases, with 14 bases left between them. In germline, CDR1 is SGHKS, CDR2 YYEKEE (reference sequence). The CDR3 protein is CASSLEVGREGYTF. The DNA for the CDR3 is TGTGCCAGCAGCTTGGAAGTAGGAAGGGAAGGCTACACCTTC.

This clonotype was counted only a few times. The rearrangement links TRBV29-1 to TRBJ1-2; D is unclear. CDR3 length: 11 residues. Germline V gene data show CDR1 as SQVTM and CDR2 as ANQGSEA. The V end lost 5 bases, the J end lost 7 bases, and 11 bases lay between the germline ends. CDR3 protein: CSVTTEGGYTF. CDR3 nucleotides: TGCAGCGTTACGACCGAAGGTGGCTACACCTTC. Based on the CDR3 plus reference TRBV29-1 and TRBJ1-2, the full variable domain is SAVISQKPSRDICQRGTSLTIQCQVDSQVTMMFWYRQQPGQSLTLIATANQGSEATYESGFVIDKFPISRPNLTFSTLTVSNMSPEDSSIYLCSVTTEGGYTFGSGTRLTVV.

The V and J genes are TRBV9 and TRBJ1-1; no clear D gene. Trimming shortened V by 4 bases and J by 4 bases, and 17 bases separated the two germline ends. This CDR3 is 15 amino acids long. Germline V CDR1 and CDR2: SGDLS, YYNGEE. CDR3 residues: CASSTSDRFGTEAFF. CDR3 nucleotides: TGTGCCAGCAGCACCTCGGACCGGTTTGGCACTGAAGCTTTCTTT.

The genes are TRBV12-3 or TRBV12-4 and TRBJ2-1; 10 positions match TRBD2. The CDR3 is 15 amino acids. After removal of 6 bases from V and 9 bases from J, the junction contained 11 bases not matched to a gene. The CDR3 is CASSPSGRKGSEQFF. CDR3 coding DNA: TGTGCCAGCAGCCCTAGCGGGAGAAAAGGGAGTGAGCAGTTCTTC.

This clonotype was detected only a few times. V is TRBV21-1 and J is TRBJ1-2; TRBD1 is the table's D call and was not checked against the DNA. TRBV21-1 is a pseudogene. The CDR3 runs 18 residues. CDR3 coding DNA: TGTGCCAGCAGCAAAGCTTGCCAGAAAGGGGGCCCGGGCTATGGCTACACCTTC. It is translated as CASSKACQKGGPGYGYTF.

The chain combines TRBV7-9 with TRBJ1-2; D is unresolved. Trimming cost V 8 bases and J 0 bases, with 7 bases left between them. Germline-derived CDR1 and CDR2 are SEHNR and FQNEAQ (reference sequence). There are 12 residues in the CDR3. The CDR3 region is CASHGTNYGYTF. The CDR3 DNA reads TGTGCCAGCCATGGGACTAACTATGGCTACACCTTC.

The chain has TRBV20-1 and TRBJ1-1; TRBD1 is a possible D gene (5 bases). Trimming took off 2 bases at V and 0 bases at J, with 19 bases between the two ends. There are 17 residues in the CDR3. Germline CDR1 and CDR2: DFQATT and SNEGSKA (reference sequence). As DNA, the CDR3 is TGCAGTGCTAGATACGGGGGAGAGGGGATTTTGAACACTGAAGCTTTCTTT. Translating it yields CSARYGGEGILNTEAFF.

This clonotype has more than one count but fewer than ten. This chain uses TRBV4-1 with TRBJ2-7, with D maybe TRBD2 (7 bases). Per germline, CDR1 MGHRA and CDR2 YSYEKL. V dropped 2 bases and J dropped 2 bases, with 13 bases sitting between them. This CDR3 region has 15 residues. The CDR3 nucleotides are TGCGCCAGCAGCCAAAAGGGAGGGGGAACCTACGAGCAGTACTTC. It specifies CASSQKGGGTYEQYF.

The CDR3 loop is CASSLEALGSRGYTF. The CDR3, as DNA: TGCGCCAGCAGCTTGGAGGCCCTGGGGTCCAGAGGCTACACCTTC. The rearrangement uses TRBV5-1 and TRBJ1-2; D is ambiguous. The germline V gene has CDR1 SGHRS and CDR2 YFSETQ. The CDR3 length is 15 residues. Trimming left V 0 bases short and J 8 bases short, with 17 bases between.

The V call is TRBV30, the J call TRBJ2-7, with 8 bases fitting TRBD2. The CDR3 consists of 14 residues. Germline V lookup: CDR1 GTSNPN, CDR2 SVGIG (reference sequence). Trimming cost V 4 bases and J 2 bases; bases outside gene matches: 7. The CDR3 protein is CAWNRERGPYEQYF. The DNA of the CDR3 is TGTGCCTGGAACCGGGAGCGGGGGCCCTACGAGCAGTACTTC.

J is TRBJ1-1 and V is TRBV30, with TRBD1 matching 8 bases. This CDR3 contains 13 residues. Per the germline V gene, CDR1 is GTSNPN and CDR2 is SVGIG (reference sequence). With 2 bases clipped from V and 6 bases from J, the junction kept 5 bases outside the gene matches. The CDR3 sequence is CAWSSQTGAEAFF. CDR3 nucleotide sequence: TGTGCCTGGAGTTCCCAGACAGGGGCTGAAGCTTTCTTT.

CDR3 coding DNA: TGTGCCAGCAGCCCTCCCACCTATGCCGGTGGCCGACAAGGCTACACCTTC. Its protein is CASSPPTYAGGRQGYTF. J is TRBJ1-2 and V is TRBV25-1; D not certain. Germline CDR1 and CDR2: MGHDK and SYGVNS. This CDR3 region has 17 residues. With 6 bases removed from V and 8 bases from J, the gap between germline ends came to 28 bases.

This clonotype showed up just a few times. The CDR3 bases are TGTGCCAGTAGTATGCGGGACAGGGGATATAGCAATCAGCCCCAGCATTTT. It is translated as CASSMRDRGYSNQPQHF. J is TRBJ1-5 and V is TRBV19; 10 bases line up with TRBD1. The V gene's germline CDR1 is LNHDA and CDR2 SQIVND (reference sequence). This CDR3 has 17 residues. J was trimmed by 0 bases and V by 3 bases; bases with no gene match: 5.

The chain couples TRBV4-3 to TRBJ2-1, with a tentative D call TRBD2 (5 bases). V shed 4 bases and J shed 3 bases, with 10 bases lying between them. CDR1 is LGHNA and CDR2 is YSLEER in the germline V gene. This CDR3 is built from 14 residues. CDR3: CASSPKTIYNEQFF. DNA of the CDR3: TGCGCCAGCAGCCCCAAGACTATCTACAATGAGCAGTTCTTC.

The chain has TRBV12-3 or TRBV12-4 and TRBJ2-1; either TRBD1 or TRBD2 may supply D (6 bases each). The CDR3 is made up of 15 amino acids. V was trimmed by 9 bases and J by 3 bases, leaving 18 bases between them. Here the CDR3 reads CASSNWGANYNEQFF. CDR3 DNA: TGTGCCAGTTCCAATTGGGGGGCGAACTACAATGAGCAGTTCTTC.

At least ten counts were recorded for this clonotype. This chain joins TRBV7-2 and TRBJ2-7, with D unresolved. CDR1 is SGHTA, CDR2 FQGNSA, per germline. Trimming left V 5 bases short and J 4 bases short, with 18 bases between. CDR3 length: 15 residues. CDR3 region: CASSPAQENRYEQYV. The CDR3 bases are TGTGCCAGCAGCCCCGCGCAGGAAAATCGTTACGAGCAGTACGTC.

The V gene is TRBV11-2, the J gene TRBJ2-1; the match to TRBD1 covers 7 bases. The CDR3 contains 14 residues. The germline V gene encodes CDR1 SGHAT and CDR2 FQNNGV. The trim removed 3 bases at V and 5 bases at J, leaving 4 bases unmatched. This chain's CDR3 is CASSFGQGDNEQFF. In nucleotides, the CDR3 is TGTGCCAGCAGCTTTGGGCAGGGGGACAATGAGCAGTTCTTC.

This clonotype was recorded a few times. The chain joins TRBV28 to TRBJ2-1; maybe TRBD2 (6 bases). The CDR3 runs to 15 residues. V shed 5 bases and J shed 3 bases, with 14 bases lying between them. Germline-derived CDR1 and CDR2 are MDHEN and SYDVKM. Here the CDR3 reads CASSPNGRGYNEQFF. The DNA of the CDR3 is TGTGCCAGCAGTCCGAACGGGCGGGGCTACAATGAGCAGTTCTTC.

This clonotype was counted only a few times. The V call is TRBV6-5, the J call TRBJ1-2, with 8 bases lining up with TRBD1. Germline lookup yields CDR1 MNHEY and CDR2 SVGAGI. Trimming removed 3 bases from V and 3 bases from J; junction bases left unmatched: 6. The CDR3 is 15 residues long. The CDR3: CASSYGQGIYYGYTF. In nucleotides, the CDR3 is TGTGCCAGCAGTTATGGACAGGGTATATACTATGGCTACACCTTC.

This clonotype appeared a few times. This chain joins TRBV24-1 and TRBJ2-3; either TRBD1 or TRBD2 may fit D (5 bases each). Trimming shortened V by 0 bases and J by 0 bases, and 9 bases separated the two germline ends. Germline V lookup: CDR1 KGHDR, CDR2 SFDVKD. CDR3 size: 16 residues. The DNA of the CDR3 is TGTGCCACCAGTGATTTGTCGGGACCTAGCACAGATACGCAGTATTTT. Translated: CATSDLSGPSTDTQYF.

The chain is built from TRBV18 and TRBJ2-3; 8 bases map to TRBD1. CDR3 length: 15 amino acids. V dropped 3 bases and J dropped 5; count of bases not matched to a gene: 7. Germline values: CDR1 KGHSH, CDR2 LQKENI. The CDR3 region is CASSPTPGGLDTQYF. In DNA form, the CDR3 reads TGTGCCAGCTCACCGACCCCAGGGGGCTTAGATACGCAGTATTTT. Combining the CDR3 with reference TRBV18 and TRBJ2-3 gives the whole variable domain NAGVMQNPRHLVRRRGQEARLRCSPMKGHSHVYWYRQLPEEGLKFMVYLQKENIIDESGMPKERFSAEFPKEGPSILRIQQVVRGDSAAYFCASSPTPGGLDTQYFGPGTRLTVL.

The chain is built from TRBV20-1 and TRBJ1-1; tentative D call: TRBD1 (6 bases). This CDR3 comprises 16 residues. V was trimmed by 1 base and J by 3 bases, leaving 18 bases between them. Germline V CDR1 and CDR2: DFQATT, SNEGSKA (reference sequence). CDR3 protein: CSARGGRGKWDTEAFF. The CDR3 DNA follows: TGCAGTGCTAGAGGGGGGCGGGGGAAATGGGACACTGAAGCTTTCTTT.

This clonotype was recorded a few times. V and J are TRBV6-1 and TRBJ1-2; 10 nucleotides match TRBD1. Germline trimming cut 10 bases from V and 4 bases from J; bases unmatched to any gene: 9. CDR1 is MNHNS, CDR2 SASEGT, per germline. This CDR3 spans 14 amino acids. The CDR3 sequence: CATTRRDRGYGYTF. DNA of the CDR3: TGTGCCACCACACGCCGGGACAGGGGCTATGGCTACACCTTC.

The table lists this clonotype with many counts. This sequence joins TRBV7-8 and TRBJ1-5, with 10 bases matching TRBD1. V lost 3 bases, J lost 11 bases, and 10 bases stayed unmatched. The CDR3 is 15 residues long. The V gene's germline CDR1 is SGHVS and CDR2 FQNEAQ. The CDR3, as DNA: TGTGCCAGCAGCTTGGGACAGGGGTCTCTCGAGGCCCAGCATTTT. This translates into CASSLGQGSLEAQHF.

This clonotype appeared a few times. The rearrangement joins TRBV10-2 to TRBJ1-1; D is unclear. With 5 bases removed from V and 8 bases from J, the gap between germline ends came to 15 bases. Germline V lookup: CDR1 WSHSY, CDR2 SAAADI. This CDR3 has 13 residues. CDR3 sequence reads: CASSRTPLDEAFF. The DNA of the CDR3 is TGCGCCAGCAGTCGGACGCCGCTGGACGAAGCTTTCTTT.

This clonotype was found a few times. The chain employs TRBV6-2 or TRBV6-3 and TRBJ2-1; D unresolved. The CDR3 has 11 residues. The V end was cut by 5 bases, the J end by 6 bases, with 5 bases between. In germline, CDR1 is MNHEY, CDR2 SVGEGT. The CDR3 is CASSTFNEQFF. CDR3 DNA sequence: TGTGCCAGCAGTACCTTCAATGAGCAGTTCTTC.

The genes are TRBV4-2 and TRBJ2-2; 8 bases are shared with TRBD1. Germline CDR1 is LGHNA and CDR2 is YNFKEQ. This CDR3 has 18 amino acids. V shed 3 bases and J 1 base; nucleotides not matched to a gene: 10. CDR3 DNA: TGTGCCAGCAGCCAGGAACCGACAGGGGACCTGAACACCGGGGAGCTGTTTTTT. It translates to CASSQEPTGDLNTGELFF.

This clonotype occurred a few times. J is TRBJ2-7 and V is TRBV7-9; D is uncertain. The CDR3 is 12 residues long. The V gene lost 0 bases and the J gene lost 2 bases, with 2 bases spanning the gap. Per germline, CDR1 SEHNR and CDR2 FQNEAQ (reference sequence). CDR3 coding DNA: TGTGCCAGCAGCTTAGCAGCCTACGAGCAGTACTTC. This codes for CASSLAAYEQYF. Full variable domain (missing parts from reference TRBV7-9 and TRBJ2-7): DTGVSQNPRHKITKRGQNVTFRCDPISEHNRLYWYRQTLGQGPEFLTYFQNEAQLEKSRLLSDRFSAERPKGSFSTLEIQRTEQGDSAMYLCASSLAAYEQYFGPGTRLTVT.